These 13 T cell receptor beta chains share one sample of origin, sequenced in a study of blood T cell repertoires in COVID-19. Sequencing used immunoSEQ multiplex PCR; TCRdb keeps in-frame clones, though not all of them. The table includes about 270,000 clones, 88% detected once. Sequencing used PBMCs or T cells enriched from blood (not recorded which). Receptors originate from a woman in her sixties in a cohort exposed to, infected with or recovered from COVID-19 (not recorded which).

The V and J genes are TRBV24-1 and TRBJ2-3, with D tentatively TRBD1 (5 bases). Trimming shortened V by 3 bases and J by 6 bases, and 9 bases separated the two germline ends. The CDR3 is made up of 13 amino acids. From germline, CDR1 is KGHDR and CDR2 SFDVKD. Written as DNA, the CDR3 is TGTGCCACCAGTGATGGGGCGTATGATACGCAGTATTTT. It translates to CATSDGAYDTQYF.

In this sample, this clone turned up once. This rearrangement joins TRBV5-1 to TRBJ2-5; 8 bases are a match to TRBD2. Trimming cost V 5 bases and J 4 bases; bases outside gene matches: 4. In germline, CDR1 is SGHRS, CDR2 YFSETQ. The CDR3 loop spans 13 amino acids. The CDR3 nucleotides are TGCGCCAGCAGGTTAGCGGGAAGAGAGACCCAGTACTTC. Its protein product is CASRLAGRETQYF.

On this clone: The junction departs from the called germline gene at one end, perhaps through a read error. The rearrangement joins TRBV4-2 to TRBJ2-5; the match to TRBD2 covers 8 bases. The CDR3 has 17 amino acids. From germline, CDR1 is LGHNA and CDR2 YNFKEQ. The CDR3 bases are TGTGCCAGCAGCCAAGATGGTAGCGGGACCTTAGGGGAGATCCAGTACTTC. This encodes CASSQDGSGTLGEIQYF.

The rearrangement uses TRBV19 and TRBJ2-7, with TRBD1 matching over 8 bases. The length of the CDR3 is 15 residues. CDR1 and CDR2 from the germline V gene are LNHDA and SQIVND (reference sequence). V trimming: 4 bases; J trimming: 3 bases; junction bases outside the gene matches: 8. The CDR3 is CASSTWTGNVYEQYF. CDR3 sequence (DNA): TGTGCCAGTAGTACCTGGACAGGGAATGTCTACGAGCAGTACTTC.

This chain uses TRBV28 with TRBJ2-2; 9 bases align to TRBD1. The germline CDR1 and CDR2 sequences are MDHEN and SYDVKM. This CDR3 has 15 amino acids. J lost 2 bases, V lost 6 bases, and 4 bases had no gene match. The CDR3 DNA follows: TGTGCCAGCAGAACAGGGGGCGCAAACACCGGGGAGCTGTTTTTT. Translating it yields CASRTGGANTGELFF. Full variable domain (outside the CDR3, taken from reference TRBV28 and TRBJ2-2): DVKVTQSSRYLVKRTGEKVFLECVQDMDHENMFWYRQDPGLGLRLIYFSYDVKMKEKGDIPEGYSVSREKKERFSLILESASTNQTSMYLCASRTGGANTGELFFGEGSRLTVL.

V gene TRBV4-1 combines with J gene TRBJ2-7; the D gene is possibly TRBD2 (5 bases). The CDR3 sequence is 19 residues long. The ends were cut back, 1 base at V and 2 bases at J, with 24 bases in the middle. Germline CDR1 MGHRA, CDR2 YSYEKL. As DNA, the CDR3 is TGCGCCAGCAGCCAAGTAGCAGACCGTATCGTCCGGGGTGCCTACGAGCAGTACTTC. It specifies CASSQVADRIVRGAYEQYF.

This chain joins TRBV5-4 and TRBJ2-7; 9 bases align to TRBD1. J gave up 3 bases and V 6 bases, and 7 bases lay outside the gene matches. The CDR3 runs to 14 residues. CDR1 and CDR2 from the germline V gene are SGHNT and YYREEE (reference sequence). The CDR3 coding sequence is TGTGCCAGCAAGGACAGGGGCGATGTCTACGAGCAGTACTTC. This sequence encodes CASKDRGDVYEQYF.

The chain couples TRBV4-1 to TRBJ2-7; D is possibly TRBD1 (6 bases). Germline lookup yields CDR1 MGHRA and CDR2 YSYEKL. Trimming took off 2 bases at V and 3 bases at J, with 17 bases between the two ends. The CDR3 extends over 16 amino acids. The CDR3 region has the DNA TGCGCCAGCAGCCAACCTGGACAGAGACGGCTCTACGAGCAGTACTTC. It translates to CASSQPGQRRLYEQYF.

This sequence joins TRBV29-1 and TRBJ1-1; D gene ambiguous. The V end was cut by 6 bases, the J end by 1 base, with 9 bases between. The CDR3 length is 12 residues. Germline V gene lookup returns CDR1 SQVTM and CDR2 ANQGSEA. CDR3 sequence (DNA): TGCAGCGTATTAAACACGAACACTGAAGCTTTCTTT. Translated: CSVLNTNTEAFF.

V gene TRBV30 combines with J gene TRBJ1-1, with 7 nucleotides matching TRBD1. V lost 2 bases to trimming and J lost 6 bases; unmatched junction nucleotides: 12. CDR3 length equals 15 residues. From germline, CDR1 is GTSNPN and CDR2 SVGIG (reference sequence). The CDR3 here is CAWSPKGQTFPEAFF. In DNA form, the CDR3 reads TGTGCCTGGAGTCCAAAGGGACAGACGTTCCCTGAAGCTTTCTTT.

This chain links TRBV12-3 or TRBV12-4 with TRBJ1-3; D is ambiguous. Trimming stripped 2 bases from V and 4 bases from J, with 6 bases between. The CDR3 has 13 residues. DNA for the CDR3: TGTGCCAGCAGTTTAACCCGGGGAAACACCATATATTTT. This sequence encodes CASSLTRGNTIYF.

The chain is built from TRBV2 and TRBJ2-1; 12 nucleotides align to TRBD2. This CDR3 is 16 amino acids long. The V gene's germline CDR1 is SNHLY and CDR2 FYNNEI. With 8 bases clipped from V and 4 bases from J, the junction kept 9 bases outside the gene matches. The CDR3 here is CASARLAGVLYNEQFF. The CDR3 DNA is TGTGCCAGCGCCAGACTAGCGGGAGTACTTTACAATGAGCAGTTCTTC.

The CDR3 coding sequence is TGTGCCAGCGAAAGACAGAACTATGGCTACACCTTC. Translating it yields CASERQNYGYTF. This rearrangement joins TRBV28 to TRBJ1-2; possibly TRBD1 for D (5 bases). This CDR3 region has 12 residues. V lost 8 bases to trimming and J lost 2 bases, with 9 bases between them. Germline V gene lookup returns CDR1 MDHEN and CDR2 SYDVKM.